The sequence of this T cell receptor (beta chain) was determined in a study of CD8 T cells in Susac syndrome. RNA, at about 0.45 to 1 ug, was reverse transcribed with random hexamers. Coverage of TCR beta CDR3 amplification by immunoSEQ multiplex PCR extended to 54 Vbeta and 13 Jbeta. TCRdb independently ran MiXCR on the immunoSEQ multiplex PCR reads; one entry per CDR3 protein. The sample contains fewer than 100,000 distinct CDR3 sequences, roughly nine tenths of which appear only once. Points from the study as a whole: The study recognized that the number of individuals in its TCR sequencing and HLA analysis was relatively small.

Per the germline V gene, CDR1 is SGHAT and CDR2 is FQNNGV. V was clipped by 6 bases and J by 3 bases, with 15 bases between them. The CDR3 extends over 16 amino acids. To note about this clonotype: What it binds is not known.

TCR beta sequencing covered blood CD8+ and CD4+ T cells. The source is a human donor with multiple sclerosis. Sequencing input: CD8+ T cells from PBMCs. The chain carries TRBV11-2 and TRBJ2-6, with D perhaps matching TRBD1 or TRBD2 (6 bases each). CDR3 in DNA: TGTGCCAGCAGTCTTATCGGGGGCGATGGGGCCAACGTCCTGACTTTC. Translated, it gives CASSLIGGDGANVLTF.